One sample yielded the 3 T cell receptor beta chains listed below, sequenced in a study of CD8 T cells in ankylosing spondylitis. Study-wide findings and caveats: Typical of ankylosing spondylitis blood, it appeared, was a TCR beta motif of eight highly homologous variants.

MiXCR was run by TCRdb on the 5' RACE reads, yielding one entry per CDR3 protein. The sample holds hundreds of thousands of distinct CDR3 sequences, roughly 27% seen once. These receptors have no identified antigens. The source material was blood, either unsorted or a sorted T cell fraction (not recorded which). Source of these receptors: a male donor with ankylosing spondylitis.

The chain couples TRBV6-1 to TRBJ2-4, with D tentatively TRBD1 (7 bases). The CDR3 length is 17 residues. Deletions cut 3 bases from V and 3 bases from J, with 18 bases between. Germline V gene sequence: CDR1 MNHNS, CDR2 SASEGT. The CDR3 coding sequence is TGTGCCAGCAGTGAGGCGAGGGCAGGGGGGAGCAAAAACATTCAGTACTTC. Amino acid sequence: CASSEARAGGSKNIQYF.

Many counts were recorded for this clonotype. The chain carries TRBV5-1 and TRBJ2-1; possibly TRBD1 for D (5 bases). The germline V gene encodes CDR1 SGHRS and CDR2 YFSETQ. The CDR3 runs 13 residues. The germline V and J ends were trimmed by 0 bases and 15 bases, with 16 bases remaining between them. CDR3 coding DNA: TGCGCCAGCAGCTTGGCCTCTGGAGAAAGGGGGTTCTTC. Its translation: CASSLASGERGFF. Complete variable domain (other parts from reference TRBV5-1 and TRBJ2-1): KAGVTQTPRYLIKTRGQQVTLSCSPISGHRSVSWYQQTPGQGLQFLFEYFSETQRNKGNFPGRFSGRQFSNSRSEMNVSTLELGDSALYLCASSLASGERGFFGPGTRLTVL.

This clonotype has just a few counts. This chain joins TRBV5-1 and TRBJ1-6, with 9 bases matching TRBD1. The CDR3 runs to 15 residues. Trimming cost V 5 bases and J 13 bases; bases outside gene matches: 13. Germline V gene sequence: CDR1 SGHRS, CDR2 YFSETQ. CDR3 region: CASSDEPGQGRPLHF. The CDR3 DNA follows: TGCGCCAGCAGTGATGAACCGGGACAGGGCAGGCCCCTCCACTTT.